These 18 T cell receptor beta chains came from one sample sequenced in a study of blood T cell repertoires in COVID-19. The assay was immunoSEQ multiplex PCR, and TCRdb's table has in-frame clones only and misses some. The table lists more than 150,000 clones, roughly four fifths of them singletons. The material sequenced was peripheral blood. These receptors were obtained from a woman aged 80 or older with COVID-19, enrolled during active disease.

V gene TRBV11-2 combines with J gene TRBJ2-1; a possible D gene is TRBD1 (5 bases). Germline V gives CDR1 SGHAT, CDR2 FQNNGV. The germline V and J ends were trimmed by 1 base and 5 bases, with 9 bases remaining between them. CDR3 size: 14 residues. The CDR3 bases are TGTGCCAGCAGCTTAGCAGGGATTAACAATGAGCAGTTCTTC. It codes for CASSLAGINNEQFF. Looking up the rest from reference TRBV11-2 and TRBJ2-1 gives the full variable domain: EAGVAQSPRYKIIEKRQSVAFWCNPISGHATLYWYQQILGQGPKLLIQFQNNGVVDDSQLPKDRFSAERLKGVDSTLKIQPAKLEDSAVYLCASSLAGINNEQFFGPGTRLTVL.

The table lists this clone with a count of one. This chain joins TRBV27 and TRBJ1-2, with D hard to call. CDR1 MNHEY and CDR2 SMNVEV come from the germline V gene (reference sequence). V was trimmed by 2 bases and J by 2 bases, leaving 6 bases between them. This CDR3 is built from 13 residues. The CDR3 spells CASSLEGNYGYTF. The CDR3 bases are TGTGCCAGCAGTTTAGAGGGCAACTATGGCTACACCTTC.

The chain couples TRBV19 to TRBJ1-5, with a weak D call TRBD1 (5 bases). Per germline, CDR1 LNHDA and CDR2 SQIVND (reference sequence). This CDR3 has 14 residues. Deletions cut 6 bases from V and 0 bases from J, with 9 bases between. CDR3 sequence reads: CASRPGLSNQPQHF. The CDR3 region has the DNA TGTGCCAGTAGACCGGGACTTAGCAATCAGCCCCAGCATTTT.

This clone occurred once. The V gene is TRBV29-1, the J gene TRBJ1-1; D not resolved. This CDR3 spans 11 amino acids. Trimming pared 4 bases from V and 5 bases from J, leaving 8 bases between. Germline CDR1 is SQVTM and CDR2 is ANQGSEA. CDR3 region: CSVVRETEAFF. In nucleotides, the CDR3 is TGCAGCGTTGTCCGCGAGACTGAAGCTTTCTTT.

The rearrangement links TRBV7-2 to TRBJ1-5, with D possibly being TRBD1 (5 bases). Trimming left V 3 bases short and J 5 bases short, with 11 bases between. CDR1 and CDR2 from the germline V gene are SGHTA and FQGNSA. The CDR3 is 14 residues long. In DNA form, the CDR3 reads TGTGCCAGCAGCTTGACCAGGGTGGATCAGCCCCAGCATTTT. It specifies CASSLTRVDQPQHF.

The CDR3 loop is CASSLFQGYYGYTF. CDR3 DNA sequence: TGTGCCAGCAGCTTGTTCCAGGGATATTATGGCTACACCTTC. This rearrangement joins TRBV5-5 to TRBJ1-2, with TRBD1 as a possible D gene (5 bases). Germline loops: CDR1 SGHKS, CDR2 YYEKEE (reference sequence). CDR3 length: 14 amino acids. V was pared by 1 base and J by 5 bases, with 12 bases between.

The rearrangement joins TRBV5-4 to TRBJ1-2; 9 nucleotides line up with TRBD1. Germline loops: CDR1 SGHNT, CDR2 YYREEE (reference sequence). The CDR3 sequence is 14 residues long. The V and J ends lost 2 bases and 9 bases, in that order; junction bases with no gene match: 8. The DNA of the CDR3 is TGTGCCAGCAGCTTAGGGACAGGGATTAACAGCTACACCTTC. Translation: CASSLGTGINSYTF. The full variable domain, in which reference TRBV5-4 and TRBJ1-2 provide the parts outside the CDR3, is ETGVTQSPTHLIKTRGQQVTLRCSSQSGHNTVSWYQQALGQGPQFIFQYYREEENGRGNFPPRFSGLQFPNYSSELNVNALELDDSALYLCASSLGTGINSYTFGSGTRLTVV.

The CDR3, as DNA: TGTGCCAGCAGTTTATACCAAGAGACCCAGTACTTC. Translation gives CASSLYQETQYF. This chain links TRBV2 with TRBJ2-5, with D unresolved. This CDR3 has 12 amino acids. The V gene's germline CDR1 is SNHLY and CDR2 FYNNEI. V was clipped by 5 bases and J by 0 bases, with 4 bases between them.

The J gene is TRBJ2-1, the V gene TRBV2, with 10 bases identical to TRBD2. This CDR3 comprises 16 residues. Germline V lookup: CDR1 SNHLY, CDR2 FYNNEI. J was trimmed by 3 bases and V by 5 bases; bases with no gene match: 7. The CDR3 sequence: CASSRTSGTYYNEQFF. The CDR3 DNA reads as TGTGCCAGCAGTCGGACTAGCGGCACATACTACAATGAGCAGTTCTTC.

The rearrangement links TRBV5-5 to TRBJ2-1; maybe TRBD1 (6 bases). CDR3 length: 15 amino acids. Trimming stripped 4 bases from V and 0 bases from J, with 11 bases between. CDR1 is SGHKS, CDR2 YYEKEE, per germline (reference sequence). The CDR3 loop reads CASSITGTSYNEQFF. In nucleotides, the CDR3 is TGTGCCAGCAGCATAACAGGGACCTCCTACAATGAGCAGTTCTTC.

This clone was found once. The chain links TRBV28 to TRBJ1-2; 7 bases agree with TRBD1. J lost 0 bases, V lost 3 bases, and 4 bases had no gene match. There are 15 residues in the CDR3. Germline V gene data show CDR1 as MDHEN and CDR2 as SYDVKM. CDR3 in amino acids: CASSLRQGPNYGYTF. In DNA form, the CDR3 reads TGTGCCAGCAGTTTGAGACAGGGTCCTAACTATGGCTACACCTTC.

V is TRBV5-6 and J is TRBJ2-1; possible D gene TRBD2, 6 bases. Germline V lookup: CDR1 SGHDT, CDR2 YYEEEE. The CDR3 extends over 16 amino acids. V dropped 4 bases and J dropped 4 bases, with 18 bases sitting between them. CDR3 sequence: CASSGGLNVWYNEQFF. The DNA for the CDR3 is TGTGCCAGCAGCGGGGGACTCAACGTCTGGTACAATGAGCAGTTCTTC. Using reference TRBV5-6 and TRBJ2-1 for the parts outside the CDR3, the full variable domain is DAGVTQSPTHLIKTRGQQVTLRCSPKSGHDTVSWYQQALGQGPQFIFQYYEEEERQRGNFPDRFSGHQFPNYSSELNVNALLLGDSALYLCASSGGLNVWYNEQFFGPGTRLTVL.

V and J are TRBV28 and TRBJ2-5, with 10 bases aligning to TRBD2. V dropped 5 bases and J dropped 1; count of bases not matched to a gene: 7. CDR1 and CDR2 from the germline V gene are MDHEN and SYDVKM. The CDR3 consists of 16 residues. The CDR3 bases are TGTGCCAGCAGTCTCCTACTAGCGGGATTCCAAGAGACCCAGTACTTC. This translates into CASSLLLAGFQETQYF.

This rearrangement joins TRBV28 to TRBJ2-7; a possible D gene is TRBD2 (5 bases). The CDR3 is made up of 12 amino acids. Trimming cost V 4 bases and J 6 bases, with 10 bases left between them. Germline V gives CDR1 MDHEN, CDR2 SYDVKM. CDR3: CASSWVEGEQYF. CDR3 DNA sequence: TGTGCCAGCAGTTGGGTAGAGGGCGAGCAGTACTTC.

The chain combines TRBV11-2 with TRBJ1-6; no definite D call. Germline values: CDR1 SGHAT, CDR2 FQNNGV. V was clipped by 1 base and J by 7 bases, with 8 bases between them. The CDR3 contains 14 residues. Written as DNA, the CDR3 is TGTGCCAGCAGCTTAGGCCCGGGAAATTCACCCCTCCACTTT. Protein product: CASSLGPGNSPLHF.

The chain uses TRBV7-9 and TRBJ2-1, with 9 bases identical to TRBD2. The CDR3 length is 15 residues. V lost 8 bases, J lost 1 base, and 6 bases stayed unmatched. CDR1 SEHNR and CDR2 FQNEAQ come from the germline V gene (reference sequence). Here the CDR3 DNA reads TGTGCCAGCGCGGGGGGGACTGATTCCTACAATGAGCAGTTCTTC. It codes for CASAGGTDSYNEQFF.

The chain is built from TRBV5-1 and TRBJ2-5, with 9 bases aligning to TRBD2. This CDR3 is 15 amino acids long. The germline gives CDR1 SGHRS, CDR2 YFSETQ. The trim removed 1 base at V and 2 bases at J, leaving 3 bases unmatched. CDR3 bases: TGCGCCAGCAGCTTGCAAGCGGGGGGACAAGAGACCCAGTACTTC. Translation: CASSLQAGGQETQYF. The entire variable domain, with the rest obtained from reference TRBV5-1 and TRBJ2-5, is as follows: KAGVTQTPRYLIKTRGQQVTLSCSPISGHRSVSWYQQTPGQGLQFLFEYFSETQRNKGNFPGRFSGRQFSNSRSEMNVSTLELGDSALYLCASSLQAGGQETQYFGPGTRLLVL.

The rearrangement links TRBV5-4 to TRBJ2-5, with D uncertain. The CDR3 has 16 residues. Germline V gene data show CDR1 as SGHNT and CDR2 as YYREEE (reference sequence). V gave up 3 bases and J gave up 1 base, with 16 bases separating them. CDR3 protein: CASSSTGGSPQETQYF. CDR3 nucleotide sequence: TGTGCCAGCAGCTCGACTGGTGGCAGCCCCCAAGAGACCCAGTACTTC.